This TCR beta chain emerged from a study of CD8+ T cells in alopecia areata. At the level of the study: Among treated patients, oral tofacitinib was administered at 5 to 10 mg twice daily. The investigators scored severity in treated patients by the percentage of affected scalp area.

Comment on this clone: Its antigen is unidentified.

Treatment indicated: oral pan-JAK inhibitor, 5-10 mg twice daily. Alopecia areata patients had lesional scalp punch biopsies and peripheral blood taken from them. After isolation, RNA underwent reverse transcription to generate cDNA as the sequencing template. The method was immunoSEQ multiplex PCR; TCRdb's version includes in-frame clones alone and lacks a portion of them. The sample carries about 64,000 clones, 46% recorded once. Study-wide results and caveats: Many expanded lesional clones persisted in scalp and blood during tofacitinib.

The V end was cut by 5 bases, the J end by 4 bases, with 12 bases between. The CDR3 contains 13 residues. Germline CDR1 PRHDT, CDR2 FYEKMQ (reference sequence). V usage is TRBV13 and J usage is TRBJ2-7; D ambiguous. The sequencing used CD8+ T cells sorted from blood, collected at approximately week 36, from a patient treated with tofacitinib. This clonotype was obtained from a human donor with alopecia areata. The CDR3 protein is CASSTTDGYEQYF. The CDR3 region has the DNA TGTGCCAGCAGCACGACGGACGGGTACGAGCAGTACTTC.